These 26 T cell receptor beta chains were sequenced from one sample in a study of blood T cells in healthy people across ages. Next came a second PCR, run for 7 to 11 cycles, which used a sample-barcoded 5' primer along with a J-beta primer mix. Each CDR3 protein gets one entry after TCRdb re-called the 5' RACE reads with MiXCR. The table includes about 1.1 million distinct CDR3 sequences, under 40% detected once. The sequenced sample was blood. The receptors stem from a man aged 18-30 years in good health.

At least ten counts were recorded for this clonotype. The V call is TRBV19, the J call TRBJ2-3, with TRBD2 matching 7 bases. V was pared by 3 bases and J by 4 bases, with 4 bases of the junction left unmatched. Germline assignment: CDR1 LNHDA and CDR2 SQIVND (reference sequence). This CDR3 is built from 14 residues. The CDR3 DNA is TGTGCCAGTAGTATGGCGGGGGTCCCAGATACGCAGTATTTT. As protein: CASSMAGVPDTQYF.

The V call is TRBV6-2 or TRBV6-3, the J call TRBJ1-5; no definite D call. The germline V gene encodes CDR1 MNHEY and CDR2 SVGEGT. The CDR3 extends over 14 amino acids. Trimming shortened V by 6 bases and J by 1 base, and 10 bases separated the two germline ends. The CDR3 DNA is TGTGCCAGCAGCCCTCACAACAGCAATCAGCCCCAGCATTTT. Translating it yields CASSPHNSNQPQHF.

Comment on this clonotype: No conserved phenylalanine or tryptophan is present at the end of the CDR3, so a read error is the likely explanation. The rearrangement joins TRBV11-3 to TRBJ2-3, with 7 bases identical to TRBD2. The CDR3 spans 16 residues. Germline lookup yields CDR1 SGHNT and CDR2 YENEEA. The V and J ends lost 0 bases and 2 bases, in that order; junction bases with no gene match: 5. CDR3 protein: CASSLDGSGNTDTQYL. CDR3 DNA sequence: TGTGCCAGCAGCTTAGACGGAAGCGGGAACACAGATACGCAGTATCTT.

In its sample, this clonotype was seen a few times. The chain joins TRBV7-2 to TRBJ2-1; D is uncertain. CDR3 length equals 15 residues. V lost 5 bases, J lost 2 bases, and 13 bases lay in between. Germline V gene lookup returns CDR1 SGHTA and CDR2 FQGNSA. The DNA of the CDR3 is TGTGCCAGCAGCCCCAATAGCTTTCCCTACAATGAGCAGTTCTTC. Its protein product is CASSPNSFPYNEQFF.

On this clonotype: One end of the junction fails to match germline, which may point to a read error. This CDR3 is CAGSEDRPTEAFF. The DNA of the CDR3 is TGTGCCGGCAGCGAGGACCGACCCACTGAAGCTTTCTTT. This chain connects TRBV6-6 to TRBJ1-1; D unresolved. The germline V gene encodes CDR1 MNHNY and CDR2 SVGAGI (reference sequence). The CDR3 length is 13 residues.

The chain couples TRBV12-3 or TRBV12-4 to TRBJ2-1; no clear D gene. CDR3 length equals 14 residues. V gave up 1 base and J gave up 9 bases, with 13 bases separating them. CDR3 amino acids: CASSLVLEEGEQFF. The CDR3, as DNA: TGTGCCAGCAGTTTAGTTTTAGAAGAAGGTGAGCAGTTCTTC.

This clonotype was observed a few times. This chain uses TRBV5-1 with TRBJ2-3; 8 nucleotides agree with TRBD2. V trimming: 0 bases; J trimming: 3 bases; junction bases outside the gene matches: 6. CDR3 length: 16 residues. Germline assignment: CDR1 SGHRS and CDR2 YFSETQ. CDR3: CASSLDSRGDTDTQYF. In DNA, the CDR3 is TGCGCCAGCAGCTTGGATTCGCGGGGGGATACAGATACGCAGTATTTT.

The rearrangement links TRBV28 to TRBJ1-5; the match to TRBD1 covers 9 bases. Germline V gene data show CDR1 as MDHEN and CDR2 as SYDVKM. The V segment lost 6 bases and the J segment 5 bases; nucleotides outside the gene matches: 8. The CDR3 totals 15 residues. The CDR3 coding sequence is TGTGCCAGCAGAGGAGGGACAGGGTTGGATCAGCCCCAGCATTTT. It specifies CASRGGTGLDQPQHF. The full variable domain, with the rest looked up from reference TRBV28 and TRBJ1-5, is DVKVTQSSRYLVKRTGEKVFLECVQDMDHENMFWYRQDPGLGLRLIYFSYDVKMKEKGDIPEGYSVSREKKERFSLILESASTNQTSMYLCASRGGTGLDQPQHFGDGTRLSIL.

This clonotype was counted a single time. The gene calls are TRBV10-3 and TRBJ1-2, with a tentative D call TRBD1 (5 bases). The germline V and J ends were trimmed by 2 bases and 0 bases, with 13 bases remaining between them. The CDR3 has 16 amino acids. Per the germline V gene, CDR1 is ENHRY and CDR2 is SYGVKD. The chain's CDR3 is CAISESGGLANYGYTF. In DNA, the CDR3 is TGTGCCATCAGTGAGAGTGGGGGGTTAGCTAACTATGGCTACACCTTC.

This sequence joins TRBV5-1 and TRBJ2-5; the match to TRBD1 covers 7 bases. There are 18 residues in the CDR3. Looked up from germline, CDR1 is SGHRS and CDR2 is YFSETQ. V was pared by 2 bases and J by 2 bases, with 15 bases of the junction left unmatched. In DNA, the CDR3 is TGCGCCAGCAGCTTTTGGGGTCGACAGGGTCCGAGTCAAGAGACCCAGTACTTC. It encodes CASSFWGRQGPSQETQYF.

Turning to this clonotype: The junction differs from germline at one of its ends, possibly a read error. The genes are TRBV20-1 and TRBJ2-3; possibly TRBD1 for D (6 bases). The germline CDR1 and CDR2 sequences are DFQATT and SNEGSKA (reference sequence). The CDR3 length is 13 residues. Here the CDR3 DNA reads TGCAGTGCTAGAGGGGGCAGGACAGATACGCGGTATTTT. It is translated as CSARGGRTDTRYF.

The chain uses TRBV27 and TRBJ1-4; 10 nucleotides line up with TRBD1. The CDR3 has 14 amino acids. The germline V gene encodes CDR1 MNHEY and CDR2 SMNVEV (reference sequence). Trimming took 10 bases from V and 1 from J; bases not matched to a gene: 3. CDR3 loop: CATGQGGTNEKLFF. CDR3 bases: TGTGCCACCGGACAGGGGGGAACTAATGAAAAACTGTTTTTT. Drawing the rest from reference TRBV27 and TRBJ1-4, the complete variable domain is EAQVTQNPRYLITVTGKKLTVTCSQNMNHEYMSWYRQDPGLGLRQIYYSMNVEVTDKGDVPEGYKVSRKEKRNFPLILESPSPNQTSLYFCATGQGGTNEKLFFGSGTQLSVL.

This clonotype was observed a few times. V and J are TRBV29-1 and TRBJ2-1; the match to TRBD2 covers 10 bases. The CDR3 is 15 residues long. With 6 bases clipped from V and 7 bases from J, the junction kept 12 bases outside the gene matches. In germline, CDR1 is SQVTM, CDR2 ANQGSEA. This CDR3 is CSVLVLAGVGNEQFF. The CDR3 nucleotides read TGCAGCGTCCTAGTCCTAGCGGGGGTTGGTAATGAGCAGTTCTTC.

The chain joins TRBV4-3 to TRBJ2-3; TRBD2 aligns across 9 bases. The V and J ends lost 0 bases and 3 bases, in that order; junction bases with no gene match: 10. The CDR3 consists of 18 residues. The germline V gene has CDR1 LGHNA and CDR2 YSLEER. The CDR3 bases are TGCGCCAGCAGCCAAGATCCCCCGCGGGGGGGATTAACAGATACGCAGTATTTT. Its protein product is CASSQDPPRGGLTDTQYF.

The chain recombines TRBV12-3 or TRBV12-4 with TRBJ1-1; D not certain. The CDR3 is made up of 13 amino acids. Trimming removed 5 bases at V and 0 bases at J, with 7 bases between. The CDR3: CASSPHLNTEAFF. DNA of the CDR3: TGTGCCAGCAGTCCACACTTGAACACTGAAGCTTTCTTT.

There are a few counts of this clonotype. The rearrangement links TRBV9 to TRBJ1-1; 8 bases line up with TRBD1. The CDR3 consists of 15 residues. The germline gives CDR1 SGDLS, CDR2 YYNGEE. V trimming: 3 bases; J trimming: 0 bases; junction bases outside the gene matches: 4. Here the CDR3 DNA reads TGTGCCAGCAGCGAGACAGGGGACATGAACACTGAAGCTTTCTTT. This codes for CASSETGDMNTEAFF. Drawing the rest from reference TRBV9 and TRBJ1-1, the complete variable domain is DSGVTQTPKHLITATGQRVTLRCSPRSGDLSVYWYQQSLDQGLQFLIQYYNGEERAKGNILERFSAQQFPDLHSELNLSSLELGDSALYFCASSETGDMNTEAFFGQGTRLTVV.

The chain combines TRBV5-1 with TRBJ2-1; 9 bases are a match to TRBD1. Germline values: CDR1 SGHRS, CDR2 YFSETQ. Trimming at V came to 6 bases and at J to 0 bases, leaving 7 bases not matched to a gene. The CDR3 is 16 residues long. The CDR3 coding sequence is TGCGCCAGCACCCACTGGGGACAGGGCTCCTACAATGAGCAGTTCTTC. Encoded protein: CASTHWGQGSYNEQFF.

J is TRBJ2-1 and V is TRBV12-3 or TRBV12-4; weak D call: TRBD1 (6 bases). The J call may be faulty, since TRBJ2-7 better matches the DNA end. The CDR3 is 15 residues long. As DNA, the CDR3 is TGTGCCAGCAGTCCGGACAGCGGAGCCTACAATGAGCAGTACTTC. Protein sequence: CASSPDSGAYNEQYF.

This clonotype has a count of ten or more. The chain joins TRBV9 to TRBJ2-1; tentative D call: TRBD1 (6 bases). Trimming shortened V by 2 bases and J by 4 bases, and 10 bases separated the two germline ends. The CDR3 is 14 amino acids. Germline V gives CDR1 SGDLS, CDR2 YYNGEE. CDR3 DNA sequence: TGTGCCAGCAGCGTTGGCAGGGGTTACAATGAGCAGTTCTTC. It codes for CASSVGRGYNEQFF.

The rearrangement uses TRBV20-1 and TRBJ2-1; D unresolved. CDR1 and CDR2 from the germline V gene are DFQATT and SNEGSKA (reference sequence). The CDR3 length is 16 residues. The germline V and J ends were trimmed by 0 bases and 1 base, with 13 bases remaining between them. CDR3 sequence (DNA): TGCAGTGCTAGAGATCGATTCCAAATGTCCTACAATGAGCAGTTCTTC. This codes for CSARDRFQMSYNEQFF.

The J gene is TRBJ1-6, the V gene TRBV6-5, with unresolved D. From germline, CDR1 is MNHEY and CDR2 SVGAGI. CDR3 size: 14 residues. Trimming shortened V by 6 bases and J by 2 bases, and 8 bases separated the two germline ends. The CDR3 here is CASSSGPYNSPLHF. In DNA, the CDR3 is TGTGCCAGCAGCTCCGGGCCCTATAATTCACCCCTCCACTTT.

This chain connects TRBV5-1 to TRBJ1-1, with no clear D. Trimming took off 0 bases at V and 6 bases at J, with 24 bases between the two ends. CDR3 length equals 18 residues. CDR1 is SGHRS, CDR2 YFSETQ, per germline. The CDR3 DNA follows: TGCGCCAGCAGCTTGGGAACCCCGGACGGATGGGTTGAGGCTGAAGCTTTCTTT. It is translated as CASSLGTPDGWVEAEAFF. The entire variable domain, with the rest obtained from reference TRBV5-1 and TRBJ1-1, is as follows: KAGVTQTPRYLIKTRGQQVTLSCSPISGHRSVSWYQQTPGQGLQFLFEYFSETQRNKGNFPGRFSGRQFSNSRSEMNVSTLELGDSALYLCASSLGTPDGWVEAEAFFGQGTRLTVV.

This clonotype was recorded at least ten times. The V gene is TRBV5-1, the J gene TRBJ2-3, with TRBD2 matching 10 bases. CDR3 length: 18 amino acids. Germline V gene lookup returns CDR1 SGHRS and CDR2 YFSETQ. V was pared by 4 bases and J by 3 bases, with 14 bases of the junction left unmatched. The CDR3 is CASSPRTSGNLMTDTQYF. The CDR3 coding sequence is TGCGCCAGCAGCCCCAGGACTAGCGGAAACCTGATGACAGATACGCAGTATTTT.

The rearrangement joins TRBV6-5 to TRBJ2-4; D is tentatively TRBD1 or TRBD2 (5 bases each). V was clipped by 0 bases and J by 2 bases, with 14 bases between them. There are 17 residues in the CDR3. Germline loops: CDR1 MNHEY, CDR2 SVGAGI. Written as DNA, the CDR3 is TGTGCCAGCAGTTACTCGGGTGGGGGATTAACCAAAAACATTCAGTACTTC. It encodes CASSYSGGGLTKNIQYF.

The chain employs TRBV27 and TRBJ2-3; 9 nucleotides line up with TRBD2. The J segment lost 4 bases and the V segment lost 7 bases, leaving 12 bases of the junction unmatched. Germline V gene sequence: CDR1 MNHEY, CDR2 SMNVEV (reference sequence). The CDR3 is 16 amino acids. CDR3 bases: TGTGCCAGCACCCCGGGAGGACTAGCGTACGCAGATACGCAGTATTTT. Translated, it gives CASTPGGLAYADTQYF.

The sample holds a few counts of this clonotype. The chain has TRBV20-1 and TRBJ1-5, with TRBD1 as a possible D gene (5 bases). Trimming stripped 4 bases from V and 0 bases from J, with 16 bases between. The germline V gene encodes CDR1 DFQATT and CDR2 SNEGSKA (reference sequence). The CDR3 loop spans 16 amino acids. CDR3 sequence (DNA): TGCAGTGCTACAGGGCGCCAACCTTATAGCAATCAGCCCCAGCATTTT. Its protein product is CSATGRQPYSNQPQHF.